The text below deals with one TCR beta chain. Antigen: not known. The data stem from a study of cytomegalovirus exposure and HLA in healthy donors. Study context: An early release of data contained about 85 million unique TCRs, which came from HLA-typed donors. General study points: Later analysis showed TCR association rates varying by HLA locus, highest for DRB1 and lowest for HLA-C. Later work found most CMV-associated TCR beta chains apparently HLA-restricted. Per a later analysis, HLA-associated TCR beta chains showed more clonal expansion than other, equally common TCR beta chains.

Primers included in the PCR were 60 Vbeta and 13 Jbeta primers. Sequencing was performed with immunoSEQ multiplex PCR; in TCRdb, only in-frame clones are kept and a portion is missing. Of about 190,000 clones detected, more than 65% appear once; the ten largest clones hold less than 4.5%. Trimming at V came to 4 bases and at J to 6 bases, leaving 8 bases not matched to a gene. The CDR3 totals 14 residues. Germline loops: CDR1 SGHDT, CDR2 YYEEEE. The chain links TRBV5-6 to TRBJ1-2; TRBD1 matches at 8 bases. This TCR came from a man aged 50 to 59 in good health and CMV-seronegative. Sequencing input: PBMCs. Written as DNA, the CDR3 is TGTGCCAGCAGCCGAGCAGGGGGCATCGATGGCTACACCTTC. This encodes CASSRAGGIDGYTF. The whole variable domain, filled in from reference TRBV5-6 and TRBJ1-2, reads DAGVTQSPTHLIKTRGQQVTLRCSPKSGHDTVSWYQQALGQGPQFIFQYYEEEERQRGNFPDRFSGHQFPNYSSELNVNALLLGDSALYLCASSRAGGIDGYTFGSGTRLTVV.